The next 21 T cell receptor beta chains were all read from a single sample in a study of early T cells in non-severe SARS-CoV-2 infection. TCRdb re-analysed the 5' RACE reads in MiXCR, keeping a single row per CDR3 protein. Of tens of thousands of distinct CDR3 sequences in the sample, approximately 6.2% are singletons; the top ten hold about a fifth. The specimen was whole blood, collected at baseline. These receptors were obtained from an adult who was a healthcare worker with PCR-confirmed SARS-CoV-2 infection or an uninfected control (not recorded which).

This clonotype occurred many times. The chain joins TRBV11-2 to TRBJ1-4, with TRBD1 as a possible D gene (6 bases). V lost 2 bases, J lost 2 bases, and 9 bases lay in between. There are 15 residues in the CDR3. CDR1 SGHAT and CDR2 FQNNGV come from the germline V gene. In DNA form, the CDR3 reads TGTGCCAGCAGCTTACACAGGGTGACTAATGAAAAACTGTTTTTT. Its translation is CASSLHRVTNEKLFF. Full variable domain (missing parts from reference TRBV11-2 and TRBJ1-4): EAGVAQSPRYKIIEKRQSVAFWCNPISGHATLYWYQQILGQGPKLLIQFQNNGVVDDSQLPKDRFSAERLKGVDSTLKIQPAKLEDSAVYLCASSLHRVTNEKLFFGSGTQLSVL.

This clonotype was observed at least ten times. The chain has TRBV3-1 and TRBJ2-4; maybe TRBD2 (5 bases). CDR1 is LGHDT, CDR2 YNNKEL, per germline (reference sequence). The CDR3 extends over 14 amino acids. Trimming pared 1 base from V and 7 bases from J, leaving 11 bases between. The CDR3 nucleotides are TGTGCCAGCAGCCAAGGACCGGGAATGAACATTCAGTACTTC. Translating gives CASSQGPGMNIQYF.

This chain joins TRBV12-3 or TRBV12-4 and TRBJ2-5, with D tentatively TRBD2 (6 bases). CDR3 length: 14 amino acids. V lost 2 bases to trimming and J lost 4 bases, with 11 bases between them. This chain's CDR3 is CASSLTGRGETQYF. The CDR3 coding sequence is TGTGCCAGCAGTTTAACCGGGAGAGGAGAGACCCAGTACTTC.

There are many counts of this clonotype. This chain joins TRBV5-1 and TRBJ2-5; 8 nucleotides match TRBD1. The germline V gene encodes CDR1 SGHRS and CDR2 YFSETQ. V shed 0 bases, J shed 5 bases, and the junction held 6 bases outside the gene matches. The CDR3 covers 15 residues. The CDR3 region is CASSLVGRGHETQYF. CDR3 coding DNA: TGCGCCAGCAGCTTGGTGGGCAGGGGGCACGAGACCCAGTACTTC.

There are a few counts of this clonotype. This chain joins TRBV29-1 and TRBJ2-1; D is tentatively TRBD1 or TRBD2 (5 bases each). Per germline, CDR1 SQVTM and CDR2 ANQGSEA. The CDR3 sequence is 15 residues long. V gave up 2 bases and J gave up 4 bases, with 15 bases separating them. The CDR3 sequence: CSVERWKEGYNEQFF. The CDR3 bases are TGCAGCGTTGAAAGGTGGAAAGAGGGGTACAATGAGCAGTTCTTC.

A remark on this clonotype: A much bigger clone sits one base away, suggesting this may be a read error. CDR3 DNA: TGTGCCAGCAGTAGGCAGGGGGTTTGCGAGCAGTACTTC. It yields the protein CASSRQGVCEQYF. The V and J genes are TRBV5-4 and TRBJ2-7; the match to TRBD1 covers 7 bases. Germline trimming cut 5 bases from V and 6 bases from J; bases unmatched to any gene: 8. Germline V gene sequence: CDR1 SGHNT, CDR2 YYREEE (reference sequence). This CDR3 is 13 amino acids long.

The rearrangement joins TRBV6-2 or TRBV6-3 to TRBJ1-1; weak D call: TRBD1 (6 bases). CDR1 MNHEY and CDR2 SVGEGT come from the germline V gene. V dropped 7 bases and J dropped 2 bases, with 14 bases sitting between them. CDR3 length: 14 residues. DNA of the CDR3: TGTGCCAGCACCCCCTACAGGGAAAACACTGAAGCTTTCTTT. As protein: CASTPYRENTEAFF.

This clonotype appeared many times. The chain combines TRBV12-3 or TRBV12-4 with TRBJ2-4, with 7 positions matching TRBD2. This CDR3 is built from 13 residues. Trimming at V came to 5 bases and at J to 6 bases, leaving 4 bases not matched to a gene. The CDR3 spells CASSPGGSNIQYF. In DNA, the CDR3 is TGTGCCAGCAGTCCGGGGGGTTCAAACATTCAGTACTTC.

This clonotype appeared a few times. The V and J genes are TRBV28 and TRBJ1-1; D gene unclear. Germline V gene lookup returns CDR1 MDHEN and CDR2 SYDVKM. V lost 5 bases to trimming and J lost 0 bases, with 16 bases between them. The CDR3 contains 16 residues. The CDR3 sequence: CASSPPRKLMNTEAFF. The CDR3 bases are TGTGCCAGCAGTCCACCCAGGAAACTTATGAACACTGAAGCTTTCTTT.

This clonotype occurred many times. V and J are TRBV14 and TRBJ1-1; weak D call: TRBD1 (5 bases). The CDR3 contains 14 residues. Germline V gene data show CDR1 as SGHDN and CDR2 as FVKESK. Trimming removed 3 bases from V and 1 base from J, with 9 bases in between. Written as DNA, the CDR3 is TGTGCCAGCAGCCAGTACGACAGGAACACTGAAGCTTTCTTT. This translates into CASSQYDRNTEAFF.

This clonotype was observed a few times. The rearrangement uses TRBV18 and TRBJ2-3; 7 bases align to TRBD1. Trimming at V came to 6 bases and at J to 2 bases, leaving 8 bases not matched to a gene. The CDR3 spans 15 residues. CDR1 is KGHSH, CDR2 LQKENI, per germline. Here the CDR3 reads CASSNRQGSTDTQYF. The CDR3, as DNA: TGTGCCAGCTCGAACAGACAGGGCTCCACAGATACGCAGTATTTT.

This clonotype was seen only a few times. The V and J genes are TRBV5-1 and TRBJ1-2; a possible D gene is TRBD1 (5 bases). Germline V gene sequence: CDR1 SGHRS, CDR2 YFSETQ. There are 15 residues in the CDR3. V dropped 3 bases and J dropped 3 bases, with 15 bases sitting between them. CDR3 coding DNA: TGCGCCAGCAGCTCTGAGGGGCAGGGATACTATGGCTACACCTTC. This codes for CASSSEGQGYYGYTF.

This clonotype was counted at least ten times. The chain carries TRBV5-8 and TRBJ2-5; 8 bases are shared with TRBD1. Germline V gene sequence: CDR1 SGHTS, CDR2 YDEGEE. With V trimmed by 0 bases and J by 2 bases, 3 bases remained unmatched. The CDR3 spans 15 residues. CDR3 residues: CASSLAGTGQETQYF. The CDR3 DNA sequence: TGTGCCAGCAGCTTGGCAGGGACAGGTCAAGAGACCCAGTACTTC.

This chain uses TRBV7-8 with TRBJ2-7; D perhaps matches TRBD1 (6 bases). V was cut by 6 bases and J by 6 bases, with 15 bases left in between. Germline lookup yields CDR1 SGHVS and CDR2 FQNEAQ. The CDR3 runs 13 residues. CDR3 loop: CASRQQGPREQYF. The CDR3 DNA is TGTGCCAGCAGGCAACAGGGTCCCCGCGAGCAGTACTTC.

This clonotype has a count of ten or more. The chain employs TRBV7-2 and TRBJ2-3, with 8 bases lining up with TRBD2. The junction had 7 bases not matched to a gene; V was cut back by 5 bases and J by 0 bases. CDR1 SGHTA and CDR2 FQGNSA come from the germline V gene. The CDR3 totals 16 residues. CDR3 nucleotides: TGTGCCAGCAGCCCCCCAAGCGGGGGCAGCACAGATACGCAGTATTTT. Its protein product is CASSPPSGGSTDTQYF.

The genes are TRBV7-3 and TRBJ2-3; no clear D gene. Trimming left V 6 bases short and J 0 bases short, with 10 bases between. CDR3 length: 14 amino acids. Germline V CDR1 and CDR2: SGHTA, FQGTGA. The CDR3 nucleotides read TGTGCCAGCAGTCAGGATGGAAGCACAGATACGCAGTATTTT. Residues: CASSQDGSTDTQYF.

This clonotype has more than one count but fewer than ten. This chain joins TRBV12-3 or TRBV12-4 and TRBJ1-1; TRBD1 might be the D (5 bases). The CDR3 has 11 amino acids. Deletions cut 3 bases from V and 7 bases from J, with 6 bases between. The CDR3 reads CASSLGLEAFF. As DNA, the CDR3 is TGTGCCAGCAGTTTGGGGCTTGAAGCTTTCTTT.

In this sample, this clonotype turned up many times. The chain uses TRBV15 and TRBJ2-4, with D hard to call. Trimming cost V 8 bases and J 0 bases, with 11 bases left between them. Germline V gene sequence: CDR1 LNHNV, CDR2 YYDKDF (reference sequence). The CDR3 is 14 amino acids. The CDR3 reads CATALGVAKNIQYF. CDR3 bases: TGTGCCACCGCGCTAGGAGTAGCCAAAAACATTCAGTACTTC.

This clonotype was counted at least ten times. CDR3 in DNA: TGCAGTGCTAGAGATCGGTCGGGAGTCCTCCGAGATACGCAGTATTTT. It translates to CSARDRSGVLRDTQYF. This rearrangement joins TRBV20-1 to TRBJ2-3, with D perhaps matching TRBD2 (6 bases). Germline V gene data show CDR1 as DFQATT and CDR2 as SNEGSKA (reference sequence). Trimming took 0 bases from V and 5 from J, leaving 18 bases between them. This CDR3 has 16 amino acids.

This clonotype was seen repeatedly, ten times or more. J is TRBJ2-1 and V is TRBV7-9; tentative D call: TRBD2 (6 bases). V was pared by 5 bases and J by 2 bases, with 16 bases between. The germline gives CDR1 SEHNR, CDR2 FQNEAQ (reference sequence). This CDR3 region has 16 residues. CDR3 amino acids: CASSPLISGPYNEQFF. CDR3 bases: TGTGCCAGCAGCCCCTTAATTAGCGGACCCTACAATGAGCAGTTCTTC.

This clonotype showed up just a few times. The rearrangement joins TRBV11-2 to TRBJ1-5; D gene uncertain. Germline loops: CDR1 SGHAT, CDR2 FQNNGV. The CDR3 extends over 13 amino acids. V was cut by 5 bases and J by 4 bases, with 9 bases left in between. The CDR3 loop reads CASSIDGNQPQHF. The CDR3 DNA follows: TGTGCCAGCAGCATCGACGGTAATCAGCCCCAGCATTTT.